What follows are 16 T cell receptor beta chains derived from one specimen sequenced in a study of blood T cell repertoires in COVID-19. Measured with immunoSEQ multiplex PCR; TCRdb has only the in-frame clones, and not every one. Among hundreds of thousands of clones, around 88% were seen once, and the ten largest hold roughly 8.8%. Sequenced input: peripheral blood. The receptors here all came from a woman aged 45-65 years with acute or convalescent COVID-19.

This clone was counted a few times. The chain uses TRBV19 and TRBJ1-5, with D tentatively TRBD1 (5 bases). V gave up 6 bases and J gave up 4 bases, with 13 bases separating them. Germline V gene sequence: CDR1 LNHDA, CDR2 SQIVND (reference sequence). CDR3 length: 14 amino acids. CDR3 amino acids: CASRKDSLNQPQHF. The CDR3 DNA follows: TGTGCCAGTAGGAAAGACAGTTTGAATCAGCCCCAGCATTTT.

The V and J genes are TRBV14 and TRBJ2-7, with 8 positions matching TRBD2. This CDR3 spans 14 amino acids. The V gene's germline CDR1 is SGHDN and CDR2 FVKESK. With V trimmed by 6 bases and J by 6 bases, 10 bases remained unmatched. CDR3 loop: CASSPGGAGGEQYF. Here the CDR3 DNA reads TGTGCCAGCAGTCCGGGGGGGGCAGGAGGCGAGCAGTACTTC.

In this sample, this clone turned up once. This sequence joins TRBV2 and TRBJ2-1; TRBD2 matches 7 bases. Per the germline V gene, CDR1 is SNHLY and CDR2 is FYNNEI. This CDR3 has 13 amino acids. The V and J ends lost 7 bases and 3 bases, in that order; junction bases with no gene match: 3. The CDR3: CASKSGNYNEQFF. CDR3 nucleotide sequence: TGTGCCAGCAAAAGCGGGAACTACAATGAGCAGTTCTTC.

This clone was observed a handful of times. The chain links TRBV21-1 to TRBJ1-1; whether TRBD1, the table's D call, matches the DNA was not checked. TRBV21-1 is an annotated pseudogene. CDR3 length equals 16 residues. CDR3 protein: CASSKVGGGEHTEAFF. The DNA of the CDR3 is TGTGCCAGCAGCAAAGTTGGTGGGGGCGAGCACACTGAAGCTTTCTTT.

This clone was observed once. The chain carries TRBV10-1 and TRBJ2-5, with 10 bases aligning to TRBD1. The CDR3 sequence is 16 residues long. Germline CDR1 WNHNN, CDR2 SYGVQD (reference sequence). With 4 bases clipped from V and 1 base from J, the junction kept 6 bases outside the gene matches. CDR3 sequence: CASSAWDRGLQETQYF. CDR3 coding DNA: TGCGCCAGCAGTGCTTGGGACAGGGGTCTCCAAGAGACCCAGTACTTC.

The rearrangement joins TRBV7-3 to TRBJ2-3, with 7 bases fitting TRBD2. CDR1 and CDR2 from the germline V gene are SGHTA and FQGTGA. The J segment lost 4 bases and the V segment lost 5 bases, leaving 12 bases of the junction unmatched. The CDR3 runs 16 residues. The CDR3 region has the DNA TGTGCCAGCAGCCTCCCCGGGGGAGGGAGGCCAGATACGCAGTATTTT. Translated: CASSLPGGGRPDTQYF.

This rearrangement joins TRBV5-6 to TRBJ2-1; 14 bases agree with TRBD2. The CDR3 length is 17 residues. Per germline, CDR1 SGHDT and CDR2 YYEEEE. The V and J ends lost 1 base and 9 bases, in that order; junction bases with no gene match: 9. CDR3 nucleotide sequence: TGTGCCAGCAGCTTGATCCAACCGGGACTAGCGGGAGTTGAGCAGTTCTTC. Amino acids: CASSLIQPGLAGVEQFF.

The chain combines TRBV2 with TRBJ2-5; a possible D gene is TRBD1 (5 bases). The germline CDR1 and CDR2 sequences are SNHLY and FYNNEI. V lost 1 base and J 2 bases, leaving 5 bases between the germline ends. The CDR3 contains 13 residues. The DNA of the CDR3 is TGTGCCAGCAGTGAAGACAGGCAAGAGACCCAGTACTTC. Amino acids: CASSEDRQETQYF. Complete variable domain (other parts from reference TRBV2 and TRBJ2-5): EPEVTQTPSHQVTQMGQEVILRCVPISNHLYFYWYRQILGQKVEFLVSFYNNEISEKSEIFDDQFSVERPDGSNFTLKIRSTKLEDSAMYFCASSEDRQETQYFGPGTRLLVL.

This clone was seen a few times. The chain employs TRBV11-1 and TRBJ2-1, with a weak D call TRBD2 (6 bases). The CDR3 spans 11 residues. V was cut by 7 bases and J by 10 bases, with 11 bases left in between. Germline V gene sequence: CDR1 SGHAT, CDR2 FQDESV (reference sequence). The CDR3 here is CASTSGREQFF. The CDR3 DNA sequence: TGTGCCAGCACCTCAGGGAGGGAGCAGTTCTTC.

This chain joins TRBV12-3 or TRBV12-4 and TRBJ1-2; D is perhaps TRBD1 (6 bases). V gave up 5 bases and J gave up 4 bases, with 8 bases separating them. The CDR3 has 12 residues. The CDR3 nucleotides are TGTGCCAGCAGTGGGACACGCTATGGCTACACCTTC. It yields the protein CASSGTRYGYTF.

The CDR3 coding sequence is TGTGCCAGCAGTGTGGGACAGGGAGCCTACGAGCAGTACTTC. This translates into CASSVGQGAYEQYF. The chain has TRBV6-4 and TRBJ2-7, with 9 bases aligning to TRBD1. V lost 4 bases, J lost 2 bases, and 3 bases stayed unmatched. This CDR3 is built from 14 residues. Germline V CDR1 and CDR2: MRHNA, SNTAGT.

This clone has only a few counts. This rearrangement joins TRBV28 to TRBJ2-7; D call uncertain. CDR1 is MDHEN, CDR2 SYDVKM, per germline. V lost 4 bases and J 7 bases, leaving 11 bases between the germline ends. The CDR3 extends over 12 amino acids. The CDR3 loop is CASSYTIEEQYF. The CDR3, as DNA: TGTGCCAGCAGTTATACTATAGAAGAGCAGTACTTC.

The V gene is TRBV2, the J gene TRBJ1-1, with D maybe TRBD1 (6 bases). V lost 6 bases, J lost 1 base, and 15 bases lay in between. The CDR3 runs to 15 residues. Germline lookup yields CDR1 SNHLY and CDR2 FYNNEI. In DNA form, the CDR3 reads TGTGCCAGCAGCGAAATGGAGACAGGGAACACTGAAGCTTTCTTT. Protein sequence: CASSEMETGNTEAFF.

CDR3 DNA: TGTGCCAGCAGCGTCCCGGGAGGGAATTACAATGAGCAGTTCTTC. As protein: CASSVPGGNYNEQFF. The rearrangement links TRBV9 to TRBJ2-1; 8 bases map to TRBD2. Germline V CDR1 and CDR2: SGDLS, YYNGEE. Germline trimming cut 2 bases from V and 4 bases from J; bases unmatched to any gene: 5. The CDR3 spans 15 residues.

The genes are TRBV5-1 and TRBJ2-3; TRBD2 aligns across 13 bases. The CDR3 is 16 residues long. V was pared by 3 bases and J by 4 bases, with 5 bases of the junction left unmatched. Germline loops: CDR1 SGHRS, CDR2 YFSETQ. The CDR3 bases are TGCGCCAGCAGCTCTAGGACTAGCGGGAGCCCAGATACGCAGTATTTT. It yields the protein CASSSRTSGSPDTQYF.

J is TRBJ1-5 and V is TRBV30; D might be TRBD1 (5 bases). The CDR3 contains 15 residues. Germline V gives CDR1 GTSNPN, CDR2 SVGIG (reference sequence). The V and J ends lost 3 bases and 0 bases respectively, with 12 bases between them. This CDR3 is CAWSPPTGSNQPQHF. CDR3 DNA sequence: TGTGCCTGGAGCCCCCCCACAGGTAGCAATCAGCCCCAGCATTTT.